This T cell receptor beta chain was obtained from a study of blood T cell repertoires in COVID-19. Background on the study: Some COVID-19 samples were acute and others convalescent; all came from the United States, Italy and Spain.

Trimming pared 1 base from V and 4 bases from J, leaving 11 bases between. The CDR3 sequence is 15 residues long. Germline CDR1 reads SGHAT; CDR2 reads FQNNGV. Using immunoSEQ multiplex PCR, the repertoire was profiled, and TCRdb retains in-frame clones only, with some absent. The table records roughly 100,000 clones, roughly 82% of them present only once. The chain combines TRBV11-2 with TRBJ2-1; weak D call: TRBD2 (5 bases). The sample consisted of peripheral blood. The sequence came from a human donor in a cohort sampled during active COVID-19. The CDR3 bases are TGTGCCAGCAGCTTAGTAACGGAGCGGTACAATGAGCAGTTCTTC. This codes for CASSLVTERYNEQFF.